Listed below are T cell receptor beta chains from one sample, sequenced in a study of blood T cell repertoires in COVID-19. The repertoire was sequenced with immunoSEQ multiplex PCR; TCRdb's copy has only in-frame clones and lacks some. The sample yields 100,000 to 150,000 clones, 79% seen once. The sequencing sample was made of peripheral blood. These receptors all stem from a man aged 40-49 years with active or convalescent COVID-19. Each CDR3 is given with its conserved first and last residue. Fields, in order: J gene, V gene, CDR3 protein.

TRBJ2-1	TRBV9	CASSVASGAVYNEQFF
TRBJ2-1	TRBV6-5	CASSSYSGSSYNEQFF
TRBJ1-5	TRBV19	CASSIPGMRQPQHF
TRBJ1-1	TRBV28	CAALGGRGTEAFF
TRBJ2-6	TRBV19	CASSAGLAGSSGANVLTF
TRBJ2-2	TRBV21-1	CAKQRHFSGGELFF
TRBJ1-1	TRBV2	CASSFGGNTEAFF
TRBJ2-6	TRBV5-4	CASSKGLAPESGANVLTF
TRBJ1-1	TRBV3-1/TRBV3-2	CASSQVTMNTEAFF
TRBJ1-2	TRBV7-8	CASSLLEVGYGYTF
TRBJ1-5	TRBV18	CASSHGTEQPQHF
TRBJ1-1	TRBV11-1	CASSTGHPNTEAFF
TRBJ1-4	TRBV10-3	CAISELQGSEKLFF
TRBJ1-2	TRBV5-4	CASSSGGTGLRGYTF
TRBJ2-7	TRBV28	CASSFGQGLEQYF
TRBJ2-1	TRBV6-1	CASSELDRGYNEQFF
TRBJ2-1	TRBV7-2	CASSLSGLAGEGQFF
TRBJ2-5	TRBV7-3	CASSLSSGVGETQYF
TRBJ1-1	TRBV6-5	CASSYRQGVRAFF
TRBJ1-1	TRBV12-5	CASGSSKGASTEAFF
TRBJ1-3	TRBV19	CASSIRLRGPASGNTIYF
TRBJ1-1	TRBV29-1	CSVQQGSNTEAFF
TRBJ1-2	TRBV3-1/TRBV3-2	CASSKGGKGYGYTF
TRBJ2-1	TRBV5-5	CASILGQGWTEQFF
TRBJ2-2	TRBV6-5	CASSYRGSELFF
TRBJ1-2	TRBV11-2	CASTLLRADQSGYTF
TRBJ1-4	TRBV7-8	CASSLGTGDREKLFF
TRBJ2-7	TRBV12-3/TRBV12-4	CASSLNSEQYF
TRBJ1-5	TRBV2	CASSEGSEGQEPQHF
TRBJ2-1	TRBV10-3	CAISLTSGSSYNEQFF
TRBJ2-7	TRBV7-2	CASTREAGNYEQYF
TRBJ1-6	TRBV12-5	CASGPGTGASPLHF
TRBJ1-1	TRBV5-6	CASSLAGTGEIKAFF
TRBJ1-2	TRBV24-1	CATSDFSVSYGYTF
TRBJ1-1	TRBV14	CASRTTGNTEAFF
TRBJ1-6	TRBV11-3	CASSLTTGTFPAPLHF
TRBJ1-1	TRBV6-5	CASSYQGKNTEAFF
TRBJ2-7	TRBV18	CASSPPLQGAHEQYF
TRBJ1-5	TRBV5-6	CASSVREISNQPQHF
TRBJ2-1	TRBV7-9	CASSLRTETYNEQFF
TRBJ1-2	TRBV4-3	CASSQDQTGYGYTF
TRBJ2-2	TRBV11-1	CASSSGLADGELFF
TRBJ2-2	TRBV5-6	CASSLDRGGPGELFF
TRBJ1-2	TRBV6-4	CASSDSSKGARGYTF